The source of this T cell receptor beta chain is a study of T cells in pancreatic ductal adenocarcinoma. Study-wide findings and caveats: Blood had more productive templates and around 8.6-fold more unique clonotypes than tumor.

CDR1 and CDR2 (germline): SGHRS, YFSETQ. V lost 0 bases and J lost 6, with 11 bases in between. The CDR3 has 14 residues. Remarks on this clone: Its specificity is not known.

Measured with immunoSEQ multiplex PCR; TCRdb has only the in-frame clones, and not every one. The table records over 85,000 clones, 90% to 95% of them present only once. Selected pancreatic ductal adenocarcinoma patients had undergone surgery without neoadjuvant therapy. The chain employs TRBV5-1 and TRBJ2-3; D is unresolved. What was sequenced was PBMCs. The receptor was derived from a human donor with pancreatic ductal adenocarcinoma. DNA for the CDR3: TGCGCCAGCAGCTTGGTTTTCGCAGATGATACGCAGTATTTT. Its translation: CASSLVFADDTQYF.